What follows are 2 T cell receptor beta chains derived from one specimen sequenced in a study of blood T cells in healthy people across ages. A second PCR of 7 to 11 cycles used a sample-barcoded 5' primer and a J-beta primer mix. MiXCR was run by TCRdb on the 5' RACE reads, yielding one entry per CDR3 protein. The profile shows about 1,400,000 distinct CDR3 sequences, roughly 60% of them singletons. The specimen sequenced was blood. The receptors stem from a man younger than 35 in good health.

This clonotype was seen ten or more times. The chain is built from TRBV3-1 and TRBJ1-5; D is unresolved. The V gene's germline CDR1 is LGHDT and CDR2 YNNKEL (reference sequence). The CDR3 is made up of 13 amino acids. The germline V and J ends were trimmed by 4 bases and 0 bases, with 4 bases remaining between them. The CDR3 nucleotides read TGTGCCAGCAGCCCTTATAGCAATCAGCCCCAGCATTTT. Its protein is CASSPYSNQPQHF.

This sequence joins TRBV20-1 and TRBJ2-3; D tentatively fits TRBD1 or TRBD2 (5 bases each). V lost 0 bases to trimming and J lost 3 bases, with 10 bases between them. CDR1 DFQATT and CDR2 SNEGSKA come from the germline V gene (reference sequence). This CDR3 has 14 amino acids. The DNA of the CDR3 is TGCAGTGCTAGAGACGAGGGGCCAACAGATACGCAGTATTTT. This translates into CSARDEGPTDTQYF.